This T cell receptor beta chain is drawn from a study of technical replicates of blood from a few donors. Measured with immunoSEQ multiplex PCR; TCRdb has only the in-frame clones, and not every one. The table includes 60,000 to 65,000 clones, 75% to 90% detected once. The germline V and J ends were trimmed by 0 bases and 4 bases, with 12 bases remaining between them. Looked up from germline, CDR1 is SEHNR and CDR2 is FQNEAQ (reference sequence). The CDR3 length is 15 residues. The chain employs TRBV7-9 and TRBJ1-2; a possible D gene is TRBD1 (5 bases). This TCR came from a human donor in good health. Some clones in this sample may be carry-over from other donors' samples. Source material: PBMCs. The DNA of the CDR3 is TGTGCCAGCAGCTTAGCGCTGGCCAGGGTCTATGGCTACACCTTC. It specifies CASSLALARVYGYTF.